A single sample is the source of the 17 T cell receptor beta chains below, sequenced in a study of cytotoxic CD8 clonotypes in ibrutinib-treated CLL. Clones were sequenced by immunoSEQ multiplex PCR, and TCRdb holds only the in-frame ones, with some missing. Of 65,000 to 95,000 clones listed, about 86% are singletons. Source: PBMCs, taken before ibrutinib treatment. These receptor sequences come from a human donor with chronic lymphocytic leukemia.

The rearrangement uses TRBV6-1 and TRBJ1-2; a weak D match, TRBD1 (5 bases). The germline CDR1 and CDR2 sequences are MNHNS and SASEGT. Trimming pared 6 bases from V and 8 bases from J, leaving 19 bases between. The CDR3 contains 14 residues. As DNA, the CDR3 is TGTGCCAGCAGCGCCCCAGGGCTATGGGGAGGCTACACCTTC. Translating it yields CASSAPGLWGGYTF.

The table lists this clone with a few counts. The gene calls are TRBV5-1 and TRBJ2-3; 8 bases fit TRBD1. Per the germline V gene, CDR1 is SGHRS and CDR2 is YFSETQ. Trimming took 3 bases from V and 6 from J; bases not matched to a gene: 18. The CDR3 has 18 amino acids. CDR3 loop: CASSSGTGHLFYVDTQYF. The CDR3 DNA is TGCGCCAGCAGCTCCGGGACAGGTCACCTCTTTTACGTGGATACGCAGTATTTT.

The chain uses TRBV29-1 and TRBJ2-3, with D possibly being TRBD1 or TRBD2 (5 bases each). V was clipped by 2 bases and J by 5 bases, with 8 bases between them. This CDR3 spans 12 amino acids. Germline V gene lookup returns CDR1 SQVTM and CDR2 ANQGSEA. The CDR3 DNA follows: TGCAGCGTTGAAAGTGGGGGAGATACGCAGTATTTT. Residues: CSVESGGDTQYF.

The rearrangement uses TRBV5-1 and TRBJ1-5, with 10 bases identical to TRBD1. The CDR3 contains 16 residues. Germline CDR1 SGHRS, CDR2 YFSETQ. The trim removed 0 bases at V and 3 bases at J, leaving 3 bases unmatched. CDR3 nucleotides: TGCGCCAGCAGCTTGGGCGGGACAGGGGTCAATCAGCCCCAGCATTTT. This gives the protein CASSLGGTGVNQPQHF.

The V call is TRBV7-9, the J call TRBJ2-7, with D maybe TRBD2 (6 bases). Trimming took off 7 bases at V and 6 bases at J, with 22 bases between the two ends. CDR3 length: 15 residues. From germline, CDR1 is SEHNR and CDR2 FQNEAQ (reference sequence). The CDR3 protein is CASTPLEGRVFEQYF. CDR3 in DNA: TGTGCCAGCACCCCCTTGGAGGGAAGGGTCTTCGAGCAGTACTTC.

This clone was detected only once. As DNA, the CDR3 is TGTGCCAGCAGTTTATTATCCTGGAATGGCTACACCTTC. It encodes CASSLLSWNGYTF. The chain couples TRBV28 to TRBJ1-2; D gene uncertain. V shed 1 base and J shed 6 bases, with 9 bases lying between them. CDR3 size: 13 residues. Germline V gives CDR1 MDHEN, CDR2 SYDVKM.

J is TRBJ2-6 and V is TRBV30, with D hard to call. CDR1 GTSNPN and CDR2 SVGIG come from the germline V gene (reference sequence). V was shortened by 1 base and J by 3 bases, with 10 bases between the two germline ends. This CDR3 has 15 amino acids. CDR3 in DNA: TGTGCCTGGAGTGCTGAGCGAATTGGGGCCAACGTCCTGACTTTC. Translation gives CAWSAERIGANVLTF.

The chain uses TRBV11-2 and TRBJ2-7; D not resolved. V gave up 1 base and J gave up 6 bases, with 7 bases separating them. Germline V gene data show CDR1 as SGHAT and CDR2 as FQNNGV. The CDR3 loop spans 12 amino acids. The chain's CDR3 is CASSLASPEQYF. The CDR3 nucleotides read TGTGCCAGCAGCTTAGCCTCCCCCGAGCAGTACTTC.

The rearrangement joins TRBV5-1 to TRBJ2-3; 8 bases match TRBD2. Germline V gene sequence: CDR1 SGHRS, CDR2 YFSETQ. This CDR3 has 15 residues. V shed 4 bases, J shed 6 bases, and the junction held 10 bases outside the gene matches. The CDR3 loop reads CASSQGREGPDTQYF. Here the CDR3 DNA reads TGCGCCAGCAGCCAGGGACGGGAGGGCCCCGATACGCAGTATTTT.

The rearrangement joins TRBV28 to TRBJ2-7, with TRBD1 matching 8 bases. CDR3 length: 14 amino acids. The germline gives CDR1 MDHEN, CDR2 SYDVKM. The ends lost 5 bases at V and 5 bases at J; junction bases unmatched: 8. In nucleotides, the CDR3 is TGTGCCAGCAGTCATGCAGGGGGCAGGAACGAGCAGTACTTC. It specifies CASSHAGGRNEQYF. Full variable domain (remainder filled in from reference TRBV28 and TRBJ2-7): DVKVTQSSRYLVKRTGEKVFLECVQDMDHENMFWYRQDPGLGLRLIYFSYDVKMKEKGDIPEGYSVSREKKERFSLILESASTNQTSMYLCASSHAGGRNEQYFGPGTRLTVT.

This clone occurred a few times. This chain connects TRBV7-9 to TRBJ2-1; TRBD2 might be the D (6 bases). The CDR3 totals 12 residues. Trimming cost V 6 bases and J 8 bases, with 11 bases left between them. From germline, CDR1 is SEHNR and CDR2 FQNEAQ (reference sequence). CDR3 in DNA: TGTGCCAGCAGGCGACAGCGGGATGAGCAGTTCTTC. This translates into CASRRQRDEQFF. Complete variable domain (other parts from reference TRBV7-9 and TRBJ2-1): DTGVSQNPRHKITKRGQNVTFRCDPISEHNRLYWYRQTLGQGPEFLTYFQNEAQLEKSRLLSDRFSAERPKGSFSTLEIQRTEQGDSAMYLCASRRQRDEQFFGPGTRLTVL.

This clone is a singleton in its sample. V and J are TRBV29-1 and TRBJ1-1; D ambiguous. V lost 7 bases and J lost 5, with 14 bases in between. The V gene's germline CDR1 is SQVTM and CDR2 ANQGSEA. The CDR3 spans 12 residues. The CDR3, as DNA: TGCAGCGCCACCCGAAGGGATACTGAAGCTTTCTTT. Residues: CSATRRDTEAFF.

The chain is built from TRBV6-5 and TRBJ2-2, with a tentative D call TRBD2 (5 bases). This CDR3 has 16 amino acids. V was pared by 0 bases and J by 5 bases, with 13 bases between. Per germline, CDR1 MNHEY and CDR2 SVGAGI. In DNA form, the CDR3 reads TGTGCCAGCAGTTACTCGCTAGCCGCATCGACCGGGGAGCTGTTTTTT. Translating it yields CASSYSLAASTGELFF.

This rearrangement joins TRBV6-6 to TRBJ2-7; tentative D call: TRBD1 (6 bases). Germline V gene data show CDR1 as MNHNY and CDR2 as SVGAGI (reference sequence). V was pared by 2 bases and J by 5 bases, with 13 bases between. The CDR3 runs 14 residues. The CDR3 reads CASSYNGRGDEQYF. The CDR3 DNA reads TGTGCCAGCAGTTACAATGGCAGGGGCGACGAGCAGTACTTC.

The chain joins TRBV4-1 to TRBJ1-5; 9 bases match TRBD1. Germline lookup yields CDR1 MGHRA and CDR2 YSYEKL. The CDR3 is made up of 14 amino acids. V lost 4 bases, J lost 2 bases, and 0 bases stayed unmatched. The CDR3 bases are TGCGCCAGCAGCCGGGACAGGGGCAATCAGCCCCAGCATTTT. This codes for CASSRDRGNQPQHF.

The rearrangement links TRBV12-5 to TRBJ1-4; D is undetermined. V lost 0 bases and J 0 bases, leaving 11 bases between the germline ends. Germline V gene sequence: CDR1 LGHNT, CDR2 FRNRAP. The CDR3 consists of 17 residues. CDR3 sequence: CASGLVKAGTTNEKLFF. The CDR3 DNA follows: TGTGCTAGTGGTTTGGTTAAGGCGGGGACAACTAATGAAAAACTGTTTTTT.

CDR3 in amino acids: CSVAIGLAGAYNEQFF. DNA of the CDR3: TGCAGCGTTGCTATAGGACTAGCGGGAGCGTACAATGAGCAGTTCTTC. The V and J genes are TRBV29-1 and TRBJ2-1; 13 bases align to TRBD2. CDR1 is SQVTM, CDR2 ANQGSEA, per germline. This CDR3 is built from 16 residues. V lost 4 bases and J lost 4; bases outside the gene matches: 7.